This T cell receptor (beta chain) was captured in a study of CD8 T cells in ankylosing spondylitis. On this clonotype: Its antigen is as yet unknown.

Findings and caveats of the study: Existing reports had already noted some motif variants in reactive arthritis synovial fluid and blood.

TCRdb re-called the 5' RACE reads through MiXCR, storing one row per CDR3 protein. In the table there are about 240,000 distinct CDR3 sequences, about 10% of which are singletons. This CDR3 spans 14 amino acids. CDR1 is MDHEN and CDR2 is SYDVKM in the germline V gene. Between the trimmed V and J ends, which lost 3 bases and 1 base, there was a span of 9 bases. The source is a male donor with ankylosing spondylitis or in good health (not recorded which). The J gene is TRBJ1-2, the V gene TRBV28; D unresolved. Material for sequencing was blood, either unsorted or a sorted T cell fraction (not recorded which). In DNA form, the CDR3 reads TGTGCCAGCAGTTTGGTCAGAGATAACTATGGCTACACCTTC. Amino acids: CASSLVRDNYGYTF.